The rows below give T cell receptor beta chains drawn from one sample of a study of shared clonotypes between healthy human individuals. Produced via immunoSEQ multiplex PCR; TCRdb's table is partial and in-frame only. The profile shows around 550,000 clones, 90% to 95% of them singletons. The sample was naive CD8+ T cells sorted from blood. These TCRs come from a woman aged 25 to 39 in good health. Both conserved end residues are part of each CDR3. The D gene is left open where the match is weak. Size values are once, few and many counts, or a class for expanded clones, and some rows have none.

size: .; D: .; J: TRBJ1-5; V: TRBV2; DNA: TGTGCCAGCAGTGAAGCGCTTGGAAGCAATCAGCCCCAGCATTTT; CDR3: CASSEALGSNQPQHF
size: .; D: .; J: TRBJ2-7; V: TRBV9; DNA: TGTGCCAGCAGCGTAGAAGGTGGGCCGACCGGGCAGTACTTC; CDR3: CASSVEGGPTGQYF
size: .; D: .; J: TRBJ2-1; V: TRBV11-2; DNA: TGTGCCAGCAGCTTAGAAACGCGTACCAATGAGCAGTTCTTC; CDR3: CASSLETRTNEQFF
size: .; D: TRBD1; J: TRBJ2-3; V: TRBV4-1; DNA: TGCGCCAGCAGCCAGACAGGGGCACACACAGATACGCAGTATTTT; CDR3: CASSQTGAHTDTQYF
size: .; D: TRBD2; J: TRBJ2-5; V: TRBV28; DNA: TGTGCCAGCAGTTTAGATCCCAGCGGGAGGGATCAAGAGACCCAGTACTTC; CDR3: CASSLDPSGRDQETQYF
size: .; D: .; J: TRBJ2-1; V: TRBV28; DNA: TGTGCCAGCAGTTTAAGGACAGCCTACAATGAGCAGTTCTTC; CDR3: CASSLRTAYNEQFF
size: .; D: .; J: TRBJ2-1; V: TRBV11-2; DNA: TGTGCCAGCAGCTCGGGGGCCGGGAGAGACTACAATGAGCAGTTCTTC; CDR3: CASSSGAGRDYNEQFF
size: .; D: .; J: TRBJ2-2; V: TRBV7-9; DNA: TGTGCCAGCAGCTTAGGGTCTTTGCCGGTCGGGGAGCTGTTTTTT; CDR3: CASSLGSLPVGELFF
size: .; D: TRBD2; J: TRBJ2-1; V: TRBV13; DNA: TGTGCCAGCAGCTCCAGGACTAGCGGGAACAATGAGCAGTTCTTC; CDR3: CASSSRTSGNNEQFF
size: .; D: TRBD1; J: TRBJ2-4; V: TRBV19; DNA: TGTGCCAGATTCCGGGACAGGGGAATAGACATTCAGTACTTC; CDR3: CARFRDRGIDIQYF
size: .; D: .; J: TRBJ2-7; V: TRBV27; DNA: TGTGCCAGCAGTTTGTCGTACGAGCAGTACTTC; CDR3: CASSLSYEQYF
size: .; D: .; J: TRBJ1-5; V: TRBV15; DNA: TGTGCCACCAACCCTCGTCAGGGAACAAATCAGCCCCAGCATTTT; CDR3: CATNPRQGTNQPQHF
size: .; D: .; J: TRBJ2-3; V: TRBV29-1; DNA: TGCAGCGTCCAACTGACAGAGGGCGTCTTCGAAGATACGCAGTATTTT; CDR3: CSVQLTEGVFEDTQYF
size: .; D: .; J: TRBJ1-4; V: TRBV7-2; DNA: TGTGCCAGCAGCTGGGTGCTTGCAGGGGTTAATGAAAAACTGTTTTTT; CDR3: CASSWVLAGVNEKLFF
size: .; D: .; J: TRBJ1-2; V: TRBV28; DNA: TGTGCCAGCAGTTTATTTGATATCACCTATGGCTACACCTTC; CDR3: CASSLFDITYGYTF
size: .; D: .; J: TRBJ2-7; V: TRBV7-9; DNA: TGTGCCAGCAGCTTATTTTATGGCGGGGGCCTCTACGAGCAGTACTTC; CDR3: CASSLFYGGGLYEQYF
size: .; D: .; J: TRBJ1-1; V: TRBV15; DNA: TGTGCCACCAGCAGAGCTATGGGGAAGAAAACTGAAGCTTTCTTT; CDR3: CATSRAMGKKTEAFF
size: .; D: TRBD1; J: TRBJ2-5; V: TRBV28; DNA: TGTGCCAGCAGTTTATCAAATTTAGGACAGGGCTTGGAGACCCAGTACTTC; CDR3: CASSLSNLGQGLETQYF
size: .; D: .; J: TRBJ1-6; V: TRBV7-9; DNA: TGTGCCAGCAGCTTAGACAGGCGCTCCTATAATTCACCCCTCCACTTT; CDR3: CASSLDRRSYNSPLHF
size: .; D: TRBD2; J: TRBJ2-1; V: TRBV4-1; DNA: TGCGCCAGCAGCCAAGAGCTAGCGGGAGTTGGCTATGAGCAGTTCTTC; CDR3: CASSQELAGVGYEQFF
size: .; D: TRBD2; J: TRBJ2-1; V: TRBV11-2; DNA: TGTGCCAGCAGCCCGCACCTAGCGGGAGACTACAATGAGCAGTTCTTC; CDR3: CASSPHLAGDYNEQFF
size: .; D: .; J: TRBJ2-7; V: TRBV2; DNA: TGTGCCAGCAGTCTAGGACCGACCTACGAGCAGTACTTC; CDR3: CASSLGPTYEQYF
size: .; D: .; J: TRBJ2-2; V: TRBV7-9; DNA: TGTGCCAGCAGCCCCGACGGGACAAGCCTTACCGGGGAGCTGTTTTTT; CDR3: CASSPDGTSLTGELFF
size: .; D: TRBD1; J: TRBJ2-5; V: TRBV5-8; DNA: TGTGCCAGCAGCTTGAGGGGGCTCGGAGAGACCCAGTACTTC; CDR3: CASSLRGLGETQYF
size: .; D: .; J: TRBJ2-7; V: TRBV28; DNA: TGTGCCAGCAGCCTGAGCTCCTACGAGCAGTACTTC; CDR3: CASSLSSYEQYF
size: .; D: .; J: TRBJ2-3; V: TRBV28; DNA: TGTGCCAGCAGTTCCTACGGAAGCACAGATACGCAGTATTTT; CDR3: CASSSYGSTDTQYF
size: .; D: .; J: TRBJ1-5; V: TRBV16; DNA: TGTGCCAGCAGTAGAGGCGAGGGGAATCAGCCCCAGCATTTT; CDR3: CASSRGEGNQPQHF
size: .; D: .; J: TRBJ2-1; V: TRBV6-1; DNA: TGTGCCAACTACGACGCCCGGGGTGAGCAGTTCTTC; CDR3: CANYDARGEQFF
size: .; D: .; J: TRBJ2-2; V: TRBV13; DNA: TGTGCCAGCAGCCCCTCGATGGAGAGTTATATTACCGGGGAGCTGTTTTTT; CDR3: CASSPSMESYITGELFF
size: .; D: TRBD1; J: TRBJ1-1; V: TRBV29-1; DNA: TGCAGCGTTTTAGGGACAGAAGATGGCACTGAAGCTTTCTTT; CDR3: CSVLGTEDGTEAFF
size: .; D: TRBD2; J: TRBJ2-7; V: TRBV6-5; DNA: TGTGCCAGCAGTCCCCTAGCGGGAGGCTCCTACGAGCAGTACTTC; CDR3: CASSPLAGGSYEQYF
size: .; D: .; J: TRBJ1-1; V: TRBV30; DNA: TGTGCCTGGAGCCAGCTGAACACTGAAGCTTTCTTT; CDR3: CAWSQLNTEAFF
size: .; D: .; J: TRBJ1-4; V: TRBV7-9; DNA: TGTGCCAGCAGCCCACTGACAGAGACTAATGAAAAACTGTTTTTT; CDR3: CASSPLTETNEKLFF
size: .; D: TRBD1; J: TRBJ2-7; V: TRBV19; DNA: TGTGCCAGTAGTAGAGGTGAAGGGGGCGATAGCTACGAGCAGTACTTC; CDR3: CASSRGEGGDSYEQYF
size: few; D: .; J: TRBJ1-4; V: TRBV7-6; DNA: TGTGCCAGCAGTGGGGGTGAAAAACTGTTTTTT; CDR3: CASSGGEKLFF
size: .; D: .; J: TRBJ1-1; V: TRBV28; DNA: TGTGCCAGCAGTTTAGTATGGGGGCTTACTGAAGCTTTCTTT; CDR3: CASSLVWGLTEAFF
size: .; D: .; J: TRBJ2-7; V: TRBV9; DNA: TGTGCCAGCAGCCCCCTTGGGGAGCAGTACTTC; CDR3: CASSPLGEQYF